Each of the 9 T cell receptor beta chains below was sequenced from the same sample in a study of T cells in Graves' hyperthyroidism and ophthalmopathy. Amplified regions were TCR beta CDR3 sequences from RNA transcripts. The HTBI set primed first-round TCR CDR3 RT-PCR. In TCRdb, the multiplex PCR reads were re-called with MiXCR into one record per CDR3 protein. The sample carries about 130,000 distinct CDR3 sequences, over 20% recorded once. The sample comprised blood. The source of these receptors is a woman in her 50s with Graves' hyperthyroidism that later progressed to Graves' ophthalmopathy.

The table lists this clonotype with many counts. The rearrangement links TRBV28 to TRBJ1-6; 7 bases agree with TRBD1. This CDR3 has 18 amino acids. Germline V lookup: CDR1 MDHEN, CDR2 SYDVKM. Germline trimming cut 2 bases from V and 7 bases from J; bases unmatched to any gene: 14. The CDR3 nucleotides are TGTGCCAGCAGTTTAAAATTACAGGGGAGGCGGGGAAATTCACCCCTCCACTTT. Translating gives CASSLKLQGRRGNSPLHF.

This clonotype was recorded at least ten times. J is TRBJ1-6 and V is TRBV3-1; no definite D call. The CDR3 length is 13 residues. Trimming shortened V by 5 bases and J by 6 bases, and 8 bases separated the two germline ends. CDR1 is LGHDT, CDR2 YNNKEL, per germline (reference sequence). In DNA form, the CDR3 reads TGTGCCAGCAGCTCGACGGTTAATTCACCCCTCCACTTT. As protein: CASSSTVNSPLHF. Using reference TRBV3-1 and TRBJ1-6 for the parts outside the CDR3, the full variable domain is DTAVSQTPKYLVTQMGNDKSIKCEQNLGHDTMYWYKQDSKKFLKIMFSYNNKELIINETVPNRFSPKSPDKAHLNLHINSLELGDSAVYFCASSSTVNSPLHFGNGTRLTVT.

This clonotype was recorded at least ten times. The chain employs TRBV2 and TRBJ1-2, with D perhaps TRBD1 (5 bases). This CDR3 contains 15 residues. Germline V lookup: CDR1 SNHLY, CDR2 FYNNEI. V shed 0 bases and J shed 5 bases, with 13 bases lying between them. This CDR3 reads CASSEAPGGKYGYTF. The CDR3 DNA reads TGTGCCAGCAGTGAAGCACCGGGGGGAAAGTATGGCTACACCTTC.

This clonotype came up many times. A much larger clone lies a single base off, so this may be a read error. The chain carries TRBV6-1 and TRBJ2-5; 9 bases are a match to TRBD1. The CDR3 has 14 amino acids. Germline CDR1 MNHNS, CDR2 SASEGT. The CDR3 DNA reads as TGTGCCAGCGGTGAGGGACAGGGACAAGAGACCCAGTACTTC. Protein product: CASGEGQGQETQYF.

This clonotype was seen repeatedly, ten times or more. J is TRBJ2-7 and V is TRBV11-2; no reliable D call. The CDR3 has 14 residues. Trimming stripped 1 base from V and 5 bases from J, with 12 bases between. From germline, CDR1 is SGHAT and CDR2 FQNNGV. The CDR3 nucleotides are TGTGCCAGCAGCTTAGGGCTCCTCACTCACGAGCAGTACTTC. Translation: CASSLGLLTHEQYF.

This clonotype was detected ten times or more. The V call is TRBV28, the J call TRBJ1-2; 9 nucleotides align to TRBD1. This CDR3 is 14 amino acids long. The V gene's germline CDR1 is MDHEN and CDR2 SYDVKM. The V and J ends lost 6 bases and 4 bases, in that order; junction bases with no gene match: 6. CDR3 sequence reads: CASRGQGASYGYTF. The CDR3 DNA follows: TGTGCCAGCAGGGGACAGGGAGCGAGCTATGGCTACACCTTC.

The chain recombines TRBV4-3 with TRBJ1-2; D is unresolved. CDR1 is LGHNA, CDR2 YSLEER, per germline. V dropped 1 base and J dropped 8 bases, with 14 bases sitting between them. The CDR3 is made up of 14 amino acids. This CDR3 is CASSQAGTLWGYTF. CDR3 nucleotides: TGCGCCAGCAGCCAAGCGGGCACGCTATGGGGCTACACCTTC.

The CDR3 bases are TGTGCCAGCAGTGGAGGGGGGCGGGACACTGAAGCTTTCTTT. Encoded protein: CASSGGGRDTEAFF. V is TRBV27 and J is TRBJ1-1; possible D gene TRBD1, 6 bases. Trimming shortened V by 5 bases and J by 3 bases, and 13 bases separated the two germline ends. Germline loops: CDR1 MNHEY, CDR2 SMNVEV (reference sequence). The CDR3 is 14 residues long.

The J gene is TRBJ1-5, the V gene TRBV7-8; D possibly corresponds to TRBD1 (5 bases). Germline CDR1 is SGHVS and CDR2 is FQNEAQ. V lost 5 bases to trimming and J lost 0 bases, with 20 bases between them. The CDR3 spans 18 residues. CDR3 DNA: TGTGCCAGCAGCCCCCTCCCAGACAGCACTTATAGCAATCAGCCCCAGCATTTT. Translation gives CASSPLPDSTYSNQPQHF.